The rows below give T cell receptor beta chains drawn from one sample of a study of STAT5B mutations in CD4+ large granular lymphocyte leukemia. The data were produced by immunoSEQ multiplex PCR, yet TCRdb's version contains in-frame clones alone and is incomplete. Of 37,000 or so clones in the sample, roughly 80% were seen once. The specimen was CD4+ T cells from blood buffy coats. These receptors all stem from a human donor in good health. Both conserved end residues are part of each CDR3. Each record gives: V gene, D gene, J gene, CDR3 protein. A D gene is named only where the DNA matches it firmly.

>TRBV5-1|-|TRBJ1-4
CASRARGTATNEKLFF
>TRBV9|-|TRBJ1-2
CASSPQTAINYGYTF
>TRBV5-6|-|TRBJ1-4
CASSWGTIPLTNEKLFF
>TRBV30|-|TRBJ2-3
CAWRRGSTDTQYF
>TRBV28|TRBD1|TRBJ2-1
CASSPDRGRYNEQFF
>TRBV10-3|-|TRBJ2-5
CAISSPAETQYF
>TRBV25-1|-|TRBJ1-2
CASSEYGGIYGYTF
>TRBV19|-|TRBJ1-1
CASRTLGSEAFF
>TRBV30|TRBD1|-
CAWRGGQGTYEQYF
>TRBV18|TRBD1|TRBJ2-5
CASSPPWDRGYQETQYF
>TRBV5-1|-|TRBJ2-3
CASSLNFGVGWAGTDTQYF
>TRBV27|-|TRBJ1-2
CASSLSPGQSNYGYTF
>TRBV6-6|-|TRBJ2-1
CASSYSDQRDEQFF
>TRBV2|TRBD1|TRBJ2-7
CASSERGSTGAVSPRNYEQYF
>TRBV25-1|-|TRBJ2-2
CASSGQTGELFF
>TRBV29-1|-|TRBJ2-1
CSVSSYNEQFF
>TRBV7-6|-|TRBJ2-5
CASSLAGIGGETQYF
>TRBV7-2|TRBD2|TRBJ2-5
CASSLGGTSDTGQETQYF
>TRBV9|TRBD1|TRBJ1-2
CASSVGGDRGYGYTF
>TRBV10-3|-|TRBJ1-3
CAISEQPSSGNTIYF
>TRBV11-3|TRBD2|TRBJ2-2
CASSLGVAGSGELFF
>TRBV7-9|TRBD2|TRBJ2-1
CASSSASGDYNEQFF
>TRBV7-3|-|TRBJ2-7
CASSFSGGAYEQYF
>TRBV6-5|TRBD1|TRBJ1-2
CASRPDRGQGYTF
>TRBV7-3|-|TRBJ1-1
CASSLTRDAEAFF